This T cell receptor (beta chain) was profiled in a study of OX40 agonist ivuxolimab in advanced cancers. Study at large: Every 2 weeks, patients got intravenous ivuxolimab at one of six dose levels (0.01-10 mg/kg). Under the entry rules, prior anti-PD-1, anti-PD-L1 or anti-CTLA-4 therapy was allowed, and about 38% had some.

Sequencing used immunoSEQ multiplex PCR; TCRdb keeps in-frame clones, though not all of them. The sample records just under 55,000 clones, 60% to 80% being singletons. As concerns this clone: What it binds is unknown.

Looked up from germline, CDR1 is MNHEY and CDR2 is SVGAGI. CDR3 length: 13 residues. Trimming took off 2 bases at V and 1 base at J, with 5 bases between the two ends. Study results and limitations: In the 0.1 to 3.0 mg/kg range, CD4+ and CD8+ blood T cells had expanded clonally by week 6.

The source was CD4+ or CD8+ T cells sorted from blood, collected in a trial of the OX40 agonist ivuxolimab. This chain uses TRBV6-5 with TRBJ1-1, with D possibly TRBD1 on 5 matching bases. The sequence came from an adult with an advanced solid tumor such as melanoma, head and neck, liver or kidney cancer. The CDR3 is CASSYTGNTEAFF. The CDR3 nucleotides read TGTGCCAGCAGTTACACAGGGAACACTGAAGCTTTCTTT.